This T cell receptor beta chain was captured in a study of T cell changes during pregnancy in multiple sclerosis. Germline trimming cut 1 base from V and 4 bases from J; bases unmatched to any gene: 11. The germline CDR1 and CDR2 sequences are LGHNA and YNFKEQ. The CDR3 has 17 amino acids. Only in-frame clones appear in the TCRdb table, and some are missing; sequencing was by immunoSEQ multiplex PCR. In the table there are more than 50,000 clones, 80% to 90% of which are singletons. The sequence came from a female donor with multiple sclerosis, enrolled in a pregnancy study. The V gene is TRBV4-2, the J gene TRBJ1-1; 8 bases align to TRBD1. Material: peripheral blood, obtained in the first trimester of pregnancy. CDR3: CASSQAPGGHDPTEAFF. The CDR3 DNA sequence: TGTGCCAGCAGCCAAGCCCCAGGGGGCCATGACCCCACTGAAGCTTTCTTT.